This TCR beta chain was observed in a study of shared clonotypes between healthy human individuals. A note on this clone: Distinct nucleotide sequences in the sample also encode this CDR3.

Profiling relied on immunoSEQ multiplex PCR, and the TCRdb table lists in-frame clones only, not all of them. The sample shows about 2.3 million clones, roughly 93% of them seen only once. The receptor was derived from a young man in good health. Some clones in this sample may be carry-over from other donors' samples. The sample was naive CD4+ T cells from PBMCs. Subset defined: CD45RA+ positively selected.

The CDR3 DNA follows: TGTGCCAGCAGCGTAGGCAGCTCTGGGGCCAACGTCCTGACTTTC. Its protein is CASSVGSSGANVLTF. The chain couples TRBV9 to TRBJ2-6; no clear D gene. Germline V CDR1 and CDR2: SGDLS, YYNGEE. CDR3 length equals 15 residues. V was clipped by 0 bases and J by 0 bases, with 4 bases between them. Variable domain in full (rest from reference TRBV9 and TRBJ2-6): DSGVTQTPKHLITATGQRVTLRCSPRSGDLSVYWYQQSLDQGLQFLIQYYNGEERAKGNILERFSAQQFPDLHSELNLSSLELGDSALYFCASSVGSSGANVLTFGAGSRLTVL.